This passage covers 22 T cell receptor beta chains from one sample sequenced in a study of Ad26.COV2.S vaccination and SARS-CoV-2 variants. Libraries were prepared by immunoSEQ multiplex PCR; TCRdb keeps only in-frame clonotypes and omits some of them. The table lists hundreds of thousands of clones, more than 75% of them singletons. Treatment given: roughly 18 received Ad26.COV2.S at low or high dose, single or two shots; about 5 received placebo; per-sample allocation not given. Day 63 after the first injection of vaccine or placebo was the sampling time. The sequencing used peripheral blood, collected in a trial of Ad26.COV2.S vaccine versus placebo. The receptors here all came from a person between 18 and 65 years old who received the Ad26.COV2.S COVID-19 vaccine or a placebo.

The gene calls are TRBV5-1 and TRBJ2-5; possibly TRBD1 for D (5 bases). V was clipped by 1 base and J by 5 bases, with 9 bases between them. The germline V gene encodes CDR1 SGHRS and CDR2 YFSETQ. CDR3 size: 13 residues. The CDR3 is CASSLLWGETQYF. The DNA for the CDR3 is TGCGCCAGCAGCTTGTTGTGGGGCGAGACCCAGTACTTC.

The rearrangement uses TRBV29-1 and TRBJ2-1; 10 nucleotides agree with TRBD1. The J segment lost 10 bases and the V segment lost 1 base, leaving 4 bases of the junction unmatched. The CDR3 sequence is 13 residues long. The V gene's germline CDR1 is SQVTM and CDR2 ANQGSEA. The CDR3: CSVEGRQGAEQFF. CDR3 nucleotide sequence: TGCAGCGTTGAAGGTAGACAGGGGGCGGAGCAGTTCTTC.

CDR3 region: CASSLFPGGHNEQFF. For the CDR3, the DNA is TGCGCCAGCAGCTTGTTTCCAGGGGGCCACAATGAGCAGTTCTTC. The chain uses TRBV5-1 and TRBJ2-1; 8 bases align to TRBD1. This CDR3 is built from 15 residues. Looked up from germline, CDR1 is SGHRS and CDR2 is YFSETQ. V lost 1 base, J lost 5 bases, and 5 bases stayed unmatched.

This rearrangement joins TRBV9 to TRBJ1-2; D remains ambiguous. CDR1 is SGDLS and CDR2 is YYNGEE in the germline V gene. The CDR3 totals 12 residues. The V end lost 0 bases, the J end lost 6 bases, and 6 bases lay between the germline ends. The CDR3 bases are TGTGCCAGCAGCGTAGGGGTTGATGGCTACACCTTC. Amino acid sequence: CASSVGVDGYTF.

The J gene is TRBJ2-3, the V gene TRBV4-2; 10 bases map to TRBD2. The germline V gene encodes CDR1 LGHNA and CDR2 YNFKEQ. J was trimmed by 5 bases and V by 4 bases; bases with no gene match: 9. The length of the CDR3 is 16 residues. The CDR3 here is CASSPRAGGPEDTQYF. The CDR3 region has the DNA TGTGCCAGCAGCCCCCGAGCGGGGGGGCCGGAAGATACGCAGTATTTT.

The chain is built from TRBV4-1 and TRBJ2-7; D is tentatively TRBD1 or TRBD2 (5 bases each). V was pared by 3 bases and J by 0 bases, with 12 bases between. This CDR3 has 15 residues. Per germline, CDR1 MGHRA and CDR2 YSYEKL. The chain's CDR3 is CASSHPWGNSYEQYF. The DNA for the CDR3 is TGCGCCAGCAGCCATCCATGGGGGAACTCCTACGAGCAGTACTTC.

V usage is TRBV30 and J usage is TRBJ1-2, with unresolved D. Germline V gene lookup returns CDR1 GTSNPN and CDR2 SVGIG (reference sequence). The V gene lost 2 bases and the J gene lost 8 bases, with 21 bases spanning the gap. This CDR3 comprises 15 residues. In nucleotides, the CDR3 is TGTGCCTGGAGTCTCTCCTATGGACGCCCGGGGGGCTACACCTTC. Protein: CAWSLSYGRPGGYTF.

The rearrangement links TRBV6-2 or TRBV6-3 to TRBJ1-2, with TRBD1 as a possible D gene (6 bases). Germline V CDR1 and CDR2: MNHEY, SVGEGT. The CDR3 is 15 residues long. The V end lost 6 bases, the J end lost 0 bases, and 14 bases lay between the germline ends. The CDR3 nucleotides are TGTGCCAGCAGCCCCGGGACACACACTAACTATGGCTACACCTTC. Its translation is CASSPGTHTNYGYTF.

The V call is TRBV24-1, the J call TRBJ2-2; 13 bases map to TRBD2. The length of the CDR3 is 17 residues. Germline lookup yields CDR1 KGHDR and CDR2 SFDVKD. Germline trimming cut 3 bases from V and 5 bases from J; bases unmatched to any gene: 5. This CDR3 is CATSDPTSGGDTGELFF. For the CDR3, the DNA is TGTGCCACCAGTGATCCCACTAGCGGGGGGGATACCGGGGAGCTGTTTTTT.

As for this clone: Other DNA sequences in this sample translate to the same CDR3. The rearrangement uses TRBV5-4 and TRBJ2-3, with 16 bases lining up with TRBD2. There are 18 residues in the CDR3. The J segment lost 1 base and the V segment lost 2 bases, leaving 4 bases of the junction unmatched. Germline CDR1 SGHNT, CDR2 YYREEE (reference sequence). CDR3 amino acids: CASSLGTSGGAGTDTQYF. CDR3 nucleotide sequence: TGTGCCAGCAGCTTAGGGACTAGCGGGGGGGCCGGCACAGATACGCAGTATTTT.

This chain uses TRBV19 with TRBJ1-4; 9 bases line up with TRBD1. The CDR3 extends over 14 amino acids. V was clipped by 4 bases and J by 8 bases; unmatched bases: 5. Germline CDR1 and CDR2: LNHDA and SQIVND (reference sequence). In DNA, the CDR3 is TGTGCCAGTAGTAGGCGGACAGGGGAAGAAAAACTGTTTTTT. As protein: CASSRRTGEEKLFF.

The J gene is TRBJ2-3, the V gene TRBV11-2; 8 bases fit TRBD2. Germline V gene sequence: CDR1 SGHAT, CDR2 FQNNGV. With 1 base clipped from V and 4 bases from J, the junction kept 4 bases outside the gene matches. CDR3 size: 15 residues. This chain's CDR3 is CASSLVVSGADTQYF. The CDR3 coding sequence is TGTGCCAGCAGCTTAGTCGTTAGCGGGGCAGATACGCAGTATTTT.

V and J are TRBV28 and TRBJ1-2; the D gene is possibly TRBD1 (5 bases). Germline V gene sequence: CDR1 MDHEN, CDR2 SYDVKM. The CDR3 runs 12 residues. V lost 1 base and J lost 8, with 8 bases in between. The CDR3 coding sequence is TGTGCCAGCAGTTTATCAGGGTTCGGCTACACCTTC. Its translation: CASSLSGFGYTF.

The rearrangement joins TRBV27 to TRBJ1-5; unclear D gene. The CDR3 sequence is 14 residues long. Trimming pared 3 bases from V and 7 bases from J, leaving 13 bases between. Germline V gene data show CDR1 as MNHEY and CDR2 as SMNVEV (reference sequence). The CDR3 region has the DNA TGTGCCAGCAGTTTGTTGGGAGTCGGGCAGCCCCAGCATTTT. This translates into CASSLLGVGQPQHF.

This clone has only one observation. The chain has TRBV10-3 and TRBJ2-3, with 12 bases fitting TRBD2. J was trimmed by 2 bases and V by 2 bases; bases with no gene match: 2. The CDR3 is 16 residues long. Looked up from germline, CDR1 is ENHRY and CDR2 is SYGVKD. DNA of the CDR3: TGTGCCATCAGTGAGAGGACTAGCGGGATCACAGATACGCAGTATTTT. This gives the protein CAISERTSGITDTQYF.

This clone was counted a few times. The chain joins TRBV6-5 to TRBJ2-7; D call uncertain. The germline V and J ends were trimmed by 0 bases and 2 bases, with 11 bases remaining between them. Germline CDR1 reads MNHEY; CDR2 reads SVGAGI. The CDR3 loop spans 15 amino acids. DNA for the CDR3: TGTGCCAGCAGTTACTCGCGGAACAGCCCCTACGAGCAGTACTTC. Translation: CASSYSRNSPYEQYF.

The rearrangement links TRBV28 to TRBJ1-2, with TRBD1 matching over 8 bases. The V and J ends lost 6 bases and 3 bases, in that order; junction bases with no gene match: 6. The CDR3 totals 14 residues. The germline V gene encodes CDR1 MDHEN and CDR2 SYDVKM. CDR3 nucleotides: TGTGCCAGCAGACCTCAGGGGGCGCACTATGGCTACACCTTC. Translating it yields CASRPQGAHYGYTF.

The rearrangement links TRBV30 to TRBJ1-6; a weak D match, TRBD1 (6 bases). With 4 bases removed from V and 10 bases from J, the gap between germline ends came to 20 bases. This CDR3 has 15 residues. Germline V gene lookup returns CDR1 GTSNPN and CDR2 SVGIG (reference sequence). CDR3 sequence reads: CAWTLGRGDESPLHF. The CDR3, as DNA: TGTGCCTGGACACTTGGGAGGGGGGATGAATCACCCCTCCACTTT.

V usage is TRBV2 and J usage is TRBJ2-5, with 11 bases aligning to TRBD2. CDR3 size: 15 residues. V trimming: 6 bases; J trimming: 4 bases; junction bases outside the gene matches: 7. Germline CDR1 is SNHLY and CDR2 is FYNNEI. CDR3 coding DNA: TGTGCCAGCAGGGCCGGTGGACTAGCGGGAGAGACCCAGTACTTC. It codes for CASRAGGLAGETQYF. The full variable domain, in which reference TRBV2 and TRBJ2-5 provide the parts outside the CDR3, is EPEVTQTPSHQVTQMGQEVILRCVPISNHLYFYWYRQILGQKVEFLVSFYNNEISEKSEIFDDQFSVERPDGSNFTLKIRSTKLEDSAMYFCASRAGGLAGETQYFGPGTRLLVL.

There are a few counts of this clone. V usage is TRBV19 and J usage is TRBJ2-5; D remains unclear. Trimming took 6 bases from V and 0 from J, leaving 8 bases between them. CDR3 length: 13 residues. The germline gives CDR1 LNHDA, CDR2 SQIVND (reference sequence). CDR3 nucleotide sequence: TGTGCCAGTAGCGTGGAGTACCAAGAGACCCAGTACTTC. Protein: CASSVEYQETQYF.

The V and J genes are TRBV5-3 and TRBJ1-6; no clear D gene. TRBV5-3 is classed as an ORF, of uncertain function. The CDR3 is 16 residues long. Trimming cost V 6 bases and J 4 bases, with 17 bases left between them. In DNA, the CDR3 is TGTGCCAGAACCCCCAGGTACAGCTTGTATAATTCACCCCTCCACTTT. This gives the protein CARTPRYSLYNSPLHF.

The chain links TRBV10-3 to TRBJ2-7, with 9 nucleotides matching TRBD1. Per germline, CDR1 ENHRY and CDR2 SYGVKD. The length of the CDR3 is 14 residues. V shed 6 bases and J 4 bases; nucleotides not matched to a gene: 7. The CDR3 coding sequence is TGTGCCATCAGGCCGGGACAGGGTGTGTACGAGCAGTACTTC. Encoded protein: CAIRPGQGVYEQYF.